Below, 23 T cell receptor beta chains from the same sample are listed, as sequenced in a study of cytomegalovirus exposure and HLA in healthy donors. The PCR used 60 Vbeta and 13 Jbeta primers. The assay was immunoSEQ multiplex PCR, and TCRdb's table has in-frame clones only and misses some. This table has about 160,000 clones, roughly 80% appearing once. The sample consisted of PBMCs. These receptors came from a woman aged 25 to 39 in good health and CMV-seropositive.

This rearrangement joins TRBV6-1 to TRBJ2-5, with TRBD2 as a possible D gene (5 bases). Deletions cut 6 bases from V and 5 bases from J, with 19 bases between. The CDR3 loop spans 15 amino acids. Germline V lookup: CDR1 MNHNS, CDR2 SASEGT. CDR3 sequence: CASRAGILRSETQYF. CDR3 sequence (DNA): TGTGCCAGCAGAGCCGGGATTTTAAGGTCGGAGACCCAGTACTTC.

V is TRBV9 and J is TRBJ2-1; TRBD2 aligns across 10 bases. The CDR3 has 15 amino acids. The trim removed 1 base at V and 7 bases at J, leaving 5 bases unmatched. Per the germline V gene, CDR1 is SGDLS and CDR2 is YYNGEE. The CDR3 DNA is TGTGCCAGCAGCGTAACCGGGGGACTAGCGAATGAGCAGTTCTTC. Its protein is CASSVTGGLANEQFF.

The chain is built from TRBV10-3 and TRBJ2-1; 8 positions match TRBD2. The germline CDR1 and CDR2 sequences are ENHRY and SYGVKD. The V segment lost 4 bases and the J segment 2 bases; nucleotides outside the gene matches: 10. There are 17 residues in the CDR3. The CDR3 spells CAISGTTGGFTYNEQFF. The CDR3 DNA sequence: TGTGCCATCAGTGGTACCACGGGGGGGTTCACCTACAATGAGCAGTTCTTC.

The chain has TRBV7-2 and TRBJ1-5, with TRBD1 as a possible D gene (6 bases). The CDR3 totals 13 residues. Germline CDR1 and CDR2: SGHTA and FQGNSA. Trimming left V 5 bases short and J 5 bases short, with 10 bases between. CDR3 amino acids: CASSPYRDQPQHF. CDR3 DNA sequence: TGTGCCAGCAGCCCTTACAGGGATCAGCCCCAGCATTTT.

This clone occurred a few times. The chain couples TRBV9 to TRBJ2-7; D remains ambiguous. The CDR3 spans 14 residues. Trimming removed 2 bases from V and 2 bases from J, with 11 bases in between. Germline V gene lookup returns CDR1 SGDLS and CDR2 YYNGEE. Here the CDR3 DNA reads TGTGCCAGCAGCGTCACAACAGACACCTACGAGCAGTACTTC. This translates into CASSVTTDTYEQYF.

The chain carries TRBV18 and TRBJ2-3; a weak D match, TRBD1 (6 bases). The CDR3 consists of 14 residues. Germline V gene sequence: CDR1 KGHSH, CDR2 LQKENI. Trimming pared 3 bases from V and 5 bases from J, leaving 12 bases between. Here the CDR3 DNA reads TGTGCCAGCTCACCCCGACAGGTTCTAGATACGCAGTATTTT. Translation gives CASSPRQVLDTQYF.

This clone was seen a few times. The chain links TRBV9 to TRBJ1-2; D ambiguous. The CDR3 spans 14 residues. V was pared by 9 bases and J by 6 bases, with 21 bases between. Germline V gives CDR1 SGDLS, CDR2 YYNGEE. CDR3 sequence: CAIFPVCYLHGYTF. For the CDR3, the DNA is TGTGCCATCTTTCCGGTCTGCTACCTTCATGGCTACACCTTC.

This clone was observed a single time. The CDR3 nucleotides read TGTGCCAGCAGCTTAGCCCCCGGGGTGGGCTATGGCTACACCTTC. Translation: CASSLAPGVGYGYTF. The rearrangement joins TRBV7-2 to TRBJ1-2, with no clear D. The CDR3 is made up of 15 amino acids. Germline V gene data show CDR1 as SGHTA and CDR2 as FQGNSA. Trimming took off 0 bases at V and 4 bases at J, with 12 bases between the two ends.

Only one count was recorded for this clone. V gene TRBV19 combines with J gene TRBJ2-7, with a weak D call TRBD1 (5 bases). The CDR3 spans 13 residues. CDR1 is LNHDA, CDR2 SQIVND, per germline (reference sequence). V shed 3 bases and J shed 2 bases, with 8 bases lying between them. The CDR3 DNA is TGTGCCAGTAGTATGGTAGGGGCCTACGAGCAGTACTTC. Translating gives CASSMVGAYEQYF.

The V gene is TRBV10-3, the J gene TRBJ1-1; D is perhaps TRBD1 (5 bases). CDR3 length: 13 residues. Germline V gene data show CDR1 as ENHRY and CDR2 as SYGVKD. Trimming stripped 6 bases from V and 2 bases from J, with 10 bases between. CDR3 nucleotide sequence: TGTGCCATCAGGCCGCAGGGTAACACTGAAGCTTTCTTT. This gives the protein CAIRPQGNTEAFF.

The chain is built from TRBV13 and TRBJ2-5; 10 bases map to TRBD1. V lost 3 bases and J lost 5; bases outside the gene matches: 6. The germline V gene has CDR1 PRHDT and CDR2 FYEKMQ (reference sequence). The CDR3 runs to 15 residues. CDR3 nucleotide sequence: TGTGCCAGCAGCTTTGACAGGGGGCTCGCCGAGACCCAGTACTTC. Amino acids: CASSFDRGLAETQYF.

J is TRBJ2-1 and V is TRBV11-2; D unresolved. Germline V CDR1 and CDR2: SGHAT, FQNNGV. CDR3 length: 14 amino acids. V lost 1 base and J 9 bases, leaving 13 bases between the germline ends. The CDR3 DNA follows: TGTGCCAGCAGCTTAGGCGTCTTCATCGCTGAGCAGTTCTTC. Protein: CASSLGVFIAEQFF.

The rearrangement joins TRBV4-1 to TRBJ1-2; tentatively, D is TRBD1 (6 bases). Trimming cost V 1 base and J 3 bases, with 15 bases left between them. The CDR3 contains 16 residues. Germline V gene lookup returns CDR1 MGHRA and CDR2 YSYEKL. CDR3 sequence (DNA): TGCGCCAGCAGCCAAGCTGCAGGGGTGACGGACTATGGCTACACCTTC. It is translated as CASSQAAGVTDYGYTF.

In this sample, this clone turned up once. This chain uses TRBV7-2 with TRBJ1-1, with D possibly matching TRBD1 (5 bases). From germline, CDR1 is SGHTA and CDR2 FQGNSA. The ends were cut back, 1 base at V and 1 base at J, with 10 bases in the middle. The CDR3 runs 15 residues. The DNA for the CDR3 is TGTGCCAGCAGCTTAGTAACAGGACGGAACACTGAAGCTTTCTTT. Its protein is CASSLVTGRNTEAFF.

The CDR3 protein is CASSIFTGTESPYNSPLHF. In DNA form, the CDR3 reads TGCGCCAGCAGCATATTTACCGGGACAGAAAGCCCCTATAATTCACCCCTCCACTTT. V is TRBV5-1 and J is TRBJ1-6, with 7 bases that match TRBD1. The V segment lost 4 bases and the J segment 2 bases; nucleotides outside the gene matches: 15. This CDR3 contains 19 residues. The germline V gene encodes CDR1 SGHRS and CDR2 YFSETQ.

V and J are TRBV7-8 and TRBJ1-1, with 8 bases that match TRBD1. The CDR3 is 13 residues long. Germline V CDR1 and CDR2: SGHVS, FQNEAQ. V shed 1 base and J 11 bases; nucleotides not matched to a gene: 6. CDR3 sequence: CASSLGQGAGAFF. CDR3 bases: TGTGCCAGCAGCTTAGGGCAGGGGGCTGGCGCTTTCTTT.

The V call is TRBV7-2, the J call TRBJ2-5; 8 bases are a match to TRBD1. Trimming cost V 5 bases and J 6 bases; bases outside gene matches: 5. Germline CDR1 is SGHTA and CDR2 is FQGNSA. The CDR3 extends over 13 amino acids. This CDR3 is CASSRDRSKTQYF. CDR3 sequence (DNA): TGTGCCAGCAGCCGGGACAGGTCGAAGACCCAGTACTTC.

The V and J genes are TRBV29-1 and TRBJ2-1; 8 bases agree with TRBD2. This CDR3 is 13 amino acids long. Looked up from germline, CDR1 is SQVTM and CDR2 is ANQGSEA. This CDR3 is CTVGGGTYNEQFF. In DNA form, the CDR3 reads TGCACCGTCGGGGGGGGAACCTACAATGAGCAGTTCTTC.

Remarks on this clone: Additional DNA sequences in this sample encode the identical CDR3. V usage is TRBV7-3 and J usage is TRBJ1-1, with D uncertain. CDR1 and CDR2 (germline): SGHTA, FQGTGA. Trimming took off 3 bases at V and 0 bases at J, with 5 bases between the two ends. This CDR3 has 13 residues. The CDR3 sequence is CASSFQVNTEAFF. CDR3 in DNA: TGTGCCAGCAGCTTCCAGGTGAACACTGAAGCTTTCTTT. The whole variable domain, filled in from reference TRBV7-3 and TRBJ1-1, reads GAGVSQTPSNKVTEKGKYVELRCDPISGHTALYWYRQSLGQGPEFLIYFQGTGAADDSGLPNDRFFAVRPEGSVSTLKIQRTERGDSAVYLCASSFQVNTEAFFGQGTRLTVV.

V is TRBV30 and J is TRBJ1-1; D gene ambiguous. The CDR3 has 13 amino acids. Trimming removed 2 bases from V and 2 bases from J, with 9 bases in between. Germline CDR1 and CDR2: GTSNPN and SVGIG (reference sequence). CDR3 in DNA: TGTGCCTGGAGTATGGGCCCCAACACTGAAGCTTTCTTT. This gives the protein CAWSMGPNTEAFF.

V is TRBV7-2 and J is TRBJ2-7; D possibly corresponds to TRBD2 (5 bases). CDR1 and CDR2 (germline): SGHTA, FQGNSA. This CDR3 spans 15 amino acids. V was shortened by 2 bases and J by 3 bases, with 14 bases between the two germline ends. CDR3 nucleotide sequence: TGTGCCAGCAGCTTACTAGGACTTTCAATCTACGAGCAGTACTTC. Translated: CASSLLGLSIYEQYF.

This rearrangement joins TRBV5-1 to TRBJ2-2; D perhaps matches TRBD1 (6 bases). The V gene's germline CDR1 is SGHRS and CDR2 YFSETQ. The V gene lost 3 bases and the J gene lost 0 bases, with 9 bases spanning the gap. This CDR3 has 15 amino acids. The CDR3 DNA reads as TGCGCCAGCAGCTCAAACAGGGCGAACACCGGGGAGCTGTTTTTT. This translates into CASSSNRANTGELFF.

The rearrangement joins TRBV5-4 to TRBJ1-2; D may be TRBD1 (5 bases). The CDR3 extends over 16 amino acids. CDR1 and CDR2 (germline): SGHNT, YYREEE (reference sequence). Trimming removed 2 bases from V and 0 bases from J, with 14 bases in between. CDR3 in amino acids: CASSLPEGLANYGYTF. CDR3 nucleotide sequence: TGTGCCAGCAGCTTACCGGAGGGGTTAGCTAACTATGGCTACACCTTC.